This T cell receptor beta chain was recovered during a study of molecular identifiers for immune sequencing clone quantification. With 10%, 30% or 50% of RNA, 20,000 to 1,000,000 naive CD8 T cells were sequenced. The sorting of naive CD8 T cells used the CD8+CD4-CCR7+CD45RA+ phenotype. Both previously described methods and listed TCR primers were employed to make bulk TCR libraries. TCRdb re-called the PCR reads with MiXCR, one entry per CDR3 protein. There are 300,000 to 400,000 distinct CDR3 sequences in the sample; 20% to 25% occur only once, and approximately 0.8% lies in the top ten. This clonotype was seen ten or more times. V lost 4 bases to trimming and J lost 10 bases; unmatched junction nucleotides: 10. The CDR3 is 13 residues long. Germline V gene data show CDR1 as SGHTA and CDR2 as FQGNSA.

The genes are TRBV7-2 and TRBJ2-7, with 7 positions matching TRBD1. The TCR originated in a human donor in good health. Some libraries in this study had Jurkat cell RNA spiked in. Specimen: naive CD8+ T cells from blood, with Jurkat cell RNA spiked in. Stated subset: FACS-sorted CD8+CD4-CCR7+CD45RA+ naive T cells. The CDR3 DNA reads TGTGCCAGCAGCTCCCAGACAGGGCCTGGCCAGTACTTC. As protein: CASSSQTGPGQYF.